Listed below are T cell receptor beta chains from one sample, sequenced in a study of T cell repertoires in aging, cancer and after chemotherapy. A single record per CDR3 protein comes from TCRdb applying MiXCR to the multiplex PCR reads. The sample consists of over a thousand distinct CDR3 sequences, about 22% of them appearing once. The specimen was blood. The receptors originated from a human donor with a solid tumor. The CDR3 runs from the conserved cysteine through the conserved F or W.

j_call,v_call,cdr3_aa
TRBJ2-3,TRBV19,CASSIVSGEGDTQYF
TRBJ2-3,TRBV18,CASSPSGRAPDTQYF
TRBJ1-1,TRBV6-1,CASTKGGGNTEAFF
TRBJ1-4,TRBV15,CATRTLDTLEAEKLFF
TRBJ2-1,TRBV7-6,CASSASPRTVIYEQFF
TRBJ2-7,TRBV11-2,CASSLLRDRDYEQYF
TRBJ1-5,TRBV25-1,CASSGGTGGFDQPQHF
TRBJ2-7,TRBV4-1,CASSRVSAGSSREQYF
TRBJ1-4,TRBV19,CASSKQGGDEKLFF
TRBJ1-1,TRBV18,CASSRAGGFDTEAFF
TRBJ2-7,TRBV6-5,CASSLEAGGVRYEQYF
TRBJ2-5,TRBV6-1,CASSEAGGDETQYF
TRBJ1-4,TRBV27,CASSAPGGYEKLFF
TRBJ2-7,TRBV20-1,CSARGSSYEQYF
TRBJ1-2,TRBV6-1,CASRVGGSGYTF
TRBJ1-5,TRBV19,CASSIGGQGMSNQPQHF
TRBJ2-5,TRBV7-9,CASSLSAERQETQYF
TRBJ1-2,TRBV10-2,CASSESPYRDSANYGYTF
TRBJ2-2,TRBV7-2,CASSLWTGTIGELFF
TRBJ2-5,TRBV27,CASSFGPAETQYF
TRBJ2-5,TRBV6-2/TRBV6-3,CASTPSGPQETQYF
TRBJ2-3,TRBV5-6,CASSLAASGRGDTQYF
TRBJ2-2,TRBV7-9,CASSHRKGSANTGELFF
TRBJ2-2,TRBV10-3,CAIRARGEYTGELFF
TRBJ1-1,TRBV5-3,CARSPRPGQRNTEAFF
TRBJ1-1,TRBV18,CASSRTGNTEAFF
TRBJ2-7,TRBV20-1,CSARDGPGYEQYF
TRBJ2-3,TRBV11-1,CASSRRTGDTDTQYF
TRBJ1-2,TRBV6-1,CASSGNRGRLAYGYTF
TRBJ2-2,TRBV7-2,CASSFWHNTGELFF
TRBJ2-7,TRBV29-1,CSVEGEGYEQYF
TRBJ2-5,TRBV7-9,CASSSQIQETQYF
TRBJ2-2,TRBV5-1,CASSLKTGQGNAGELFF
.,TRBV6-2/TRBV6-3,CASSLPRSGKETQYF
TRBJ2-2,TRBV12-3/TRBV12-4,CASSPASRNTGELFF
TRBJ2-7,TRBV20-1,CSASQGGEADEQYF
TRBJ1-1,TRBV27,CASTTGARNTEAFF
TRBJ1-2,TRBV6-5,CASSQAGTGIGNTF
TRBJ2-5,TRBV10-3,CAISESGAGAGETQYF
TRBJ2-7,TRBV6-5,CASGPGTGIYEQYF
TRBJ2-2,TRBV7-6,CASSYQTGEMSGLFF